The 15 T cell receptor beta chains below come from one sample, sequenced in a study of vaccination and CD4 T cells after COVID-19 (dated by TCRdb to between 2021 and 2024). Libraries were made using PCR. Sequencing was carried out with an Illumina iSeq 100. DNA from cultured CD4+ T cells underwent TCR sequencing with the Oncomine TCR Beta short-read assay at the Johns Hopkins FTIC core. Using fastp trimming at Q25 and MiXCR clonotype assembly, TCRdb reanalyzed the public sequencing data and kept in-frame beta chains. Records with the same CDR3 protein are collapsed into one entry carrying the most frequent genes and DNA. The sample table holds about 17,000 distinct CDR3 sequences, of which nearly 40% were seen once. Of the sample, 8.4% is held by the ten largest clones. The sample's treatment or condition label is to be understood as: roughly nine-day PBMC culture with coronavirus spike peptide pools or control peptides (ViraFEST assay).

These TCRs are of unknown antigen specificity. The sequenced sample was CD4+ T cells from blood, cultured in vitro. The receptors originated from a human donor who had recovered from COVID-19.

The chain joins TRBV20-1 to TRBJ2-2; TRBD2 is a possible D gene (6 bases). Trimming left V 5 bases short and J 7 bases short, with 17 bases between. Germline CDR1 DFQATT, CDR2 SNEGSKA (reference sequence). This CDR3 is built from 14 residues. CDR3 bases: TGCAGTGCTGACAATACAAGGAGGGGCGGGGAGCTGTTTTTT. This translates into CSADNTRRGGELFF.

J is TRBJ2-7 and V is TRBV21-1. TRBV21-1 is recorded as a pseudogene. The CDR3 consists of 16 residues. The CDR3 DNA is TGTGCCAGCAGCAAAGTAGAGACTAGGAAGTCCTACGAGCAGTACTTC. It specifies CASSKVETRKSYEQYF.

The chain joins TRBV4-1 to TRBJ2-1; 7 bases line up with TRBD2. The CDR3 sequence is 16 residues long. The germline CDR1 and CDR2 sequences are MGHRA and YSYEKL. Unmatched junction bases numbered 9, after V lost 1 base and J lost 6 bases. The CDR3 DNA reads TGCGCCAGCAGCCAAGGACCGAGCGGGACCCTCAATGAGCAGTTCTTC. Protein sequence: CASSQGPSGTLNEQFF.

The chain recombines TRBV7-2 with TRBJ1-5; D remains ambiguous. V lost 1 base, J lost 2 bases, and 6 bases lay in between. CDR1 and CDR2 (germline): SGHTA, FQGNSA. This CDR3 is built from 14 residues. CDR3 sequence: CASSLEAGNQPQHF. The CDR3, as DNA: TGTGCCAGCAGCTTAGAAGCCGGCAATCAGCCCCAGCATTTT.

The chain carries TRBV6-1 and TRBJ1-2; D is possibly TRBD1 (5 bases). V was clipped by 3 bases and J by 4 bases, with 18 bases between them. CDR1 is MNHNS and CDR2 is SASEGT in the germline V gene. This CDR3 region has 16 residues. CDR3 DNA: TGTGCCAGCAGTGATCGGGGCCAGAAAGCGGTCTATGGCTACACCTTC. Translating it yields CASSDRGQKAVYGYTF.

This clonotype has only one observation. The V gene is TRBV4-3, the J gene TRBJ2-3; D might be TRBD1 (5 bases). The CDR3 consists of 15 residues. Between the trimmed V and J ends, which lost 0 bases and 4 bases, there was a span of 11 bases. Germline V gene sequence: CDR1 LGHNA, CDR2 YSLEER. In DNA, the CDR3 is TGCGCCAGCAGCCAAGAGGGGCGAGATCCAGATACGCAGTATTTT. Amino acid sequence: CASSQEGRDPDTQYF.

V usage is TRBV2 and J usage is TRBJ2-1; D perhaps matches TRBD2 (5 bases). Trimming cost V 4 bases and J 0 bases, with 7 bases left between them. CDR3 length: 14 residues. Germline values: CDR1 SNHLY, CDR2 FYNNEI. The CDR3 loop reads CASSAGISYNEQFF. As DNA, the CDR3 is TGTGCCAGCAGTGCCGGGATCTCCTACAATGAGCAGTTCTTC.

This clonotype was detected only a few times. This chain uses TRBV7-6 with TRBJ1-4; 7 nucleotides line up with TRBD1. The CDR3 spans 14 residues. V shed 2 bases and J 8 bases; nucleotides not matched to a gene: 5. The germline CDR1 and CDR2 sequences are SGHVS and FNYEAQ. CDR3: CASSLTRDSEKLFF. In DNA, the CDR3 is TGTGCCAGCAGCTTAACCCGGGACAGCGAAAAACTGTTTTTT.

This sequence joins TRBV2 and TRBJ1-1, with 9 bases matching TRBD1. The CDR3 runs to 13 residues. Per the germline V gene, CDR1 is SNHLY and CDR2 is FYNNEI. J lost 10 bases, V lost 8 bases, and 11 bases had no gene match. The CDR3 DNA reads as TGTGCCAGCGGGAGGGAGGACAGGGGTGCAGCTTTCTTT. Protein sequence: CASGREDRGAAFF.

There are a few counts of this clonotype. This chain links TRBV6-1 with TRBJ2-2, with 16 bases matching TRBD2. Germline V lookup: CDR1 MNHNS, CDR2 SASEGT. The CDR3 spans 18 residues. Losses at the gene ends were 6 bases for V and 5 bases for J; bases not matched to a gene: 9. CDR3: CASSWGLAGGGRTGELFF. CDR3 nucleotide sequence: TGTGCCAGCAGCTGGGGACTAGCGGGAGGGGGGCGGACCGGGGAGCTGTTTTTT.

This clonotype has more than one count but fewer than ten. The DNA of the CDR3 is TGCAGTGCCACGTTCGGGACTACCGTCGAGCAGTACTTC. Translating gives CSATFGTTVEQYF. This chain joins TRBV20-1 and TRBJ2-7; the match to TRBD2 covers 7 bases. Germline CDR1 is DFQATT and CDR2 is SNEGSKA (reference sequence). After removal of 6 bases from V and 6 bases from J, the junction contained 11 bases not matched to a gene. The CDR3 spans 13 residues.

The chain employs TRBV5-5 and TRBJ2-4; no clear D. CDR1 SGHKS and CDR2 YYEKEE come from the germline V gene (reference sequence). There are 16 residues in the CDR3. Deletions cut 2 bases from V and 8 bases from J, with 20 bases between. The CDR3 sequence: CASSFYDRALGDIQYF. The CDR3, as DNA: TGTGCCAGCAGCTTCTATGACCGGGCCCTTGGGGACATTCAGTACTTC.

The V call is TRBV30, the J call TRBJ1-2; TRBD1 might be the D (6 bases). Looked up from germline, CDR1 is GTSNPN and CDR2 is SVGIG (reference sequence). This CDR3 region has 14 residues. V was clipped by 3 bases and J by 4 bases, with 15 bases between them. The CDR3 spells CAWRGGVGGYGYTF. In nucleotides, the CDR3 is TGTGCCTGGAGGGGAGGGGTAGGGGGCTATGGCTACACCTTC.

The chain combines TRBV27 with TRBJ2-7; tentatively, D is TRBD1 (7 bases). CDR1 and CDR2 from the germline V gene are MNHEY and SMNVEV (reference sequence). The CDR3 has 13 residues. The V end lost 5 bases, the J end lost 7 bases, and 15 bases lay between the germline ends. This CDR3 is CASSLIAGGEQYF. The CDR3 nucleotides read TGTGCCAGCAGTCTAATCGCAGGGGGGGAGCAGTACTTC.

The genes are TRBV20-1 and TRBJ2-1; TRBD2 matches at 11 bases. Trimming removed 0 bases from V and 8 bases from J; junction bases left unmatched: 6. This CDR3 has 15 residues. Germline V gene data show CDR1 as DFQATT and CDR2 as SNEGSKA (reference sequence). The CDR3 DNA sequence: TGCAGTGCTAGAGATCCCACTAGCGGGAGAGATGAGCAGTTCTTC. Translation: CSARDPTSGRDEQFF.